This is a list of T cell receptor beta chains from one sample in a study of blood T cell repertoires in COVID-19. Repertoires were generated with immunoSEQ multiplex PCR, while TCRdb's copy carries only in-frame clones and drops some. Of about 210,000 clones detected, approximately 80% appear once; the ten largest clones hold 0.95%. The sequencing input was peripheral blood. These receptors were taken from a man aged 55-75 years with COVID-19, enrolled during active disease. Each CDR3 is given with its conserved first and last residue. The order of the fields is V gene, J gene, CDR3 protein.

TRBV5-1	TRBJ2-4	CASSRGLAGGTKNIQYF
TRBV28	TRBJ1-2	CASSSRQPLLFYGYTF
TRBV19	TRBJ1-1	CASSKGLIEAFF
TRBV20-1	TRBJ2-1	CSASAGGYNEQFF
TRBV4-2	TRBJ1-2	CASSQEGGSAEGYTF
TRBV5-6	TRBJ1-5	CASSSYGGIGQPQHF
TRBV13	TRBJ1-3	CASGGEGTSGNTIYF
TRBV10-3	TRBJ2-1	CAISAGTSGRNEQFF
TRBV6-5	TRBJ2-5	CASSHRVRKETQYF
TRBV29-1	TRBJ2-3	CSVDGLAGVSTDTQYF
TRBV3-1/TRBV3-2	TRBJ1-4	CASSQDKKLFF
TRBV3-1/TRBV3-2	TRBJ2-5	CASSPSQETQYF
TRBV6-6	TRBJ1-1	CASTPSPGQGAGEAFF
TRBV5-4	TRBJ2-7	CASSFGLAGRREQYF
TRBV28	TRBJ2-7	CASSRDTSYEQYF
TRBV14	TRBJ2-7	CASRLAGGGEQYF
TRBV3-1/TRBV3-2	TRBJ2-7	CASSRSGTGAYEQYF
TRBV30	TRBJ1-5	CAWSGATGVNQPQHF
TRBV5-1	TRBJ2-7	CASSLFGRGYEQYF
TRBV5-1	TRBJ1-1	CASSVNPTGTGTEAFF
TRBV5-1	TRBJ1-6	CASSFRQGRSPLHF
TRBV19	TRBJ1-2	CASRGQDNYGYTF
TRBV19	TRBJ1-1	CASSKTRYHTEAFF
TRBV29-1	TRBJ2-7	CSVPSAGHPYEQYF
TRBV28	TRBJ1-5	CASTVGRGARQPQHF
TRBV7-9	TRBJ1-2	CASSARDSTYGYTF